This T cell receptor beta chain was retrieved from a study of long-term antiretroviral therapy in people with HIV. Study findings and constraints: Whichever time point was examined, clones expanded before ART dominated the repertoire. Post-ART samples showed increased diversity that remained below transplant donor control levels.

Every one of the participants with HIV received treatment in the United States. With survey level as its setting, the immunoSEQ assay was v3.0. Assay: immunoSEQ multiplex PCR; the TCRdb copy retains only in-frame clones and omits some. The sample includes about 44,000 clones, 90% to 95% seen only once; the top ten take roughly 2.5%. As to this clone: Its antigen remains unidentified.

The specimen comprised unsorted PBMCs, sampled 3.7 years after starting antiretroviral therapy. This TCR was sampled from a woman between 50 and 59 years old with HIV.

The CDR3 nucleotides are TGTGCCAGCAGAGGCTACACTCCCCACGAGCAGTACTTC. Amino acids: CASRGYTPHEQYF. This chain connects TRBV5-8 to TRBJ2-7; D unclear. V was clipped by 5 bases and J by 5 bases, with 14 bases between them. The germline gives CDR1 SGHTS, CDR2 YDEGEE. The CDR3 contains 13 residues.